Ten or more counts support the clone carrying this TCR beta chain. What it binds is not known. This CDR3 has 13 residues. The V end was cut by 6 bases, the J end by 7 bases, with 13 bases between. In germline, CDR1 is DFQATT, CDR2 SNEGSKA (reference sequence). The sample belongs to a study of CD8+CD57+ T cells in acquired aplastic anemia. Turning to the study itself: Isolated CD4+ and CD8+ cells, once sorted, yielded DNA averaging roughly 3 ug.

General study findings and limits: Controls did not differ significantly from patients in CD8+ Simpson's diversity.

Genomic DNA constituted the template upon which TCR beta VDJ and CDR3 profiling was performed. MiXCR was run by TCRdb on the reads, yielding one entry per CDR3 protein. This table has about 130,000 distinct CDR3 sequences, 48% appearing once. Sequenced sample: sorted CD4+, CD8+, or CD8+CD57+ T cells (not recorded which) from PBMCs. The chain recombines TRBV20-1 with TRBJ1-6, with D maybe TRBD1 (6 bases). This TCR derives from a human donor in good health, serving as a control. Written as DNA, the CDR3 is TGCAGTGCCTTTACCCAGGGGAATTCACCCCTCCACTTT. Translated, it gives CSAFTQGNSPLHF.